This T cell receptor (beta chain) was captured by sequencing in a study of cytomegalovirus exposure and HLA in healthy donors. As for the study in general: An early release of data contained approximately 85 million unique TCRs, which came from HLA-typed donors.

The CDR3 length is 14 residues. V lost 6 bases and J lost 3; bases outside the gene matches: 4. Germline V gives CDR1 MDHEN, CDR2 SYDVKM. 60 Vbeta and 13 Jbeta primers were used in PCR. TCRdb keeps only in-frame clones here, not all; method: immunoSEQ multiplex PCR. The table shows about 200,000 clones, with roughly 80% occurring only once. The specimen sequenced was PBMCs. The chain uses TRBV28 and TRBJ2-3, with 9 positions matching TRBD2. The receptor was derived from a woman in her twenties or thirties in good health and CMV-seropositive. CDR3 amino acids: CASRGGRETDTQYF. CDR3 DNA sequence: TGTGCCAGCAGAGGCGGGAGGGAGACAGATACGCAGTATTTT.